This TCR beta chain derives from a study of CD8+ T cells in alopecia areata (dated by TCRdb to the late 2010s). For context, the study as a whole: Treated patients were enrolled in an open-label pilot trial of oral tofacitinib at 5 to 10 mg twice daily for moderate-to-severe alopecia areata. RNA came from the PAXgene miRNA kit for fixed scalp, the miRNeasy kit for PBMCs, and the RNeasy kit for mouse skin. On the human side, TCRbeta sequencing was run on scalp tissue and on sorted CD4+ and CD8+ peripheral blood T cells from healthy controls and from alopecia areata patients with either patchy or totalis/universalis disease. TCRbeta CDR3 regions were amplified by immunoSEQ multiplex PCR with 35 Vbeta forward and 13 Jbeta reverse primers. Biopsies were taken from tofacitinib-treated patients at baseline and at 4 and 24 weeks of treatment, and a later scalp biopsy was taken in several of the tofacitinib-treated patients. To study T cell clonal expansion in alopecia areata, the researchers applied high-throughput TCRbeta sequencing to both the C3H/HeJ mouse model and human patients. Disease severity in treated patients was measured with the SALT score, which quantifies the percentage of affected scalp surface area. Tofacitinib was administered for 6 to 18 months, and 6 months of follow-up off drug were then conducted to assess delayed response and recurrence. Scalp clonality was compared among normal scalp (n=4), patchy alopecia areata scalp (n=8), and alopecia totalis/universalis scalp (n=8).

About this clone itself: Which antigen it targets is not known. No qualities accompany the bases; no much larger clone lies one base away.

The CDR3 holds 13 amino acids from the cysteine to the phenylalanine. Of the read, only the CDR3 DNA is kept; its 39 bases are in frame from base 1. V is shortened by 4 bases, J by 6 bases, and the region joining them spans 9 bases. As encoded in the germline V gene, CDR1 is WSHSY while CDR2 is SAAADI. Receptor libraries were prepared by the immunoSEQ multiplex PCR assay. To provide template for TCR sequencing, every sample had RNA extracted and reverse transcribed into cDNA. First-strand cDNA was synthesized with SuperScript III using a 2:1 mix of oligo-dT and random hexamers. A synthetic immune receptor repertoire was used to gauge amplification bias, and whatever bias remained was removed computationally. The authors' pipeline ran thus. Raw reads were preprocessed for error removal, and CDR3 was defined according to IMGT conventions as running from the conserved cysteine to phenylalanine. Clonality was computed by normalizing Shannon entropy by log2 of the number of productive unique TCRs and subtracting the result from 1. CD4 or CD8 identity of scalp clones was inferred by cross-referencing scalp TCRbeta sequences with sorted blood CD4 and CD8 repertoires. Held by TCRdb, this immuneACCESS table contains in-frame sequences only and omits some clones. Under half of the omission traces to an unresolved V gene where checked; the cause of the rest is unknown. That table supplies the V and J calls and clone size; D and trimming were determined from the DNA. The sample data list around 86,000 clones, and approximately 70% of these were observed just once. The top ten hold roughly a sixth of the sample.

On the study overall, not on this receptor specifically: Scalp clonality and the number of expanded CD8+ clones among the top 100 scalp clones were significantly decreased by tofacitinib. The treated cohort was small, with a single nonresponder, so links between baseline CD8+ expansion and response need larger studies. Compared with normal scalp, lesional scalp had higher clonality and more expanded CD8+ clones, particularly in alopecia totalis/universalis, a pattern that suggests antigenic drive. During tofacitinib treatment, many expanded lesional clones remained in scalp and blood, and this persistence may partly explain relapse after treatment is stopped. Unlike mouse skin, which is dominated by gammadelta T cells, normal human skin has resident alphabeta T cells that are also sequenced, and this complicates analysis of the scalp TCR repertoire. Shared TCR sequences between patients were less evident than in mice, which may be partly attributable to HLA diversity in the patient population.

What this sample's treatment or condition label stands for: oral pan-JAK inhibitor, 5-10 mg twice daily. Lesional scalp punch biopsies and peripheral blood were collected from alopecia areata patients. PBMCs were isolated by density centrifugation and stained for CD3, CD4 and CD8, after which CD4+ and CD8+ T cells were sorted on a FACSAria. Recombination joined TRBV10-2 with TRBJ2-2, with the identity of the D gene unclear. The sequencing here drew on CD8+ T cells sorted from blood, taken around week 46, from a patient treated with tofacitinib. The origin of this receptor is a human donor with alopecia areata. The CDR3 region has the sequence CASSVRVAGELFF. At the DNA level, the sequence is TGCGCCAGCAGTGTACGAGTGGCCGGGGAGCTGTTTTTT.